Sequencing of this TCR beta chain was carried out in a study of OX40 agonist ivuxolimab in advanced cancers. About the study: Hepatocellular carcinoma, melanoma, renal cell or head and neck cancer occurred in dose-escalation patients. Participants averaged approximately 65 years of age (range roughly 23 to 80) and were roughly 83% male.

The repertoire was sequenced with immunoSEQ multiplex PCR; TCRdb's copy has only in-frame clones and lacks some. The sample comprises about 64,000 clones, 80% to 90% of which are singletons, and over 2% rests with the top ten. The CDR3 has 13 residues. Germline V lookup: CDR1 KGHSH, CDR2 LQKENI. V was cut by 6 bases and J by 6 bases, with 12 bases left in between. Overall study results and limits: Averaged across samples, CD8+ T cells carried more expanded clones than CD4+ did. Circulating CD4+ and CD8+ T cells showed clonal expansion by week 6 at 0.1 to 3.0 mg/kg.

A note on this clone: The antigen remains undetermined.

The sample in question was CD4+ or CD8+ T cells sorted from blood, obtained in a trial of the OX40 agonist ivuxolimab. This TCR derives from an adult with an advanced solid tumor such as melanoma, head and neck, liver or kidney cancer. The J gene is TRBJ1-5, the V gene TRBV18, with D possibly TRBD1 on 6 matching bases. CDR3 region: CASSAGDPQPQHF. The CDR3 DNA sequence: TGTGCCAGCTCGGCAGGGGATCCTCAGCCCCAGCATTTT.